The 3 T cell receptor beta chains in this list originate from one sample, sequenced in a study of OX40 agonist ivuxolimab in advanced cancers. Here immunoSEQ multiplex PCR was the method, and the copy in TCRdb shows in-frame clones only, minus some. The sample contains about 77,000 clones, about 86% of which appear only once. The sample in question was CD4+ or CD8+ T cells sorted from blood, obtained in a trial of the OX40 agonist ivuxolimab. These receptors all stem from an adult with an advanced solid tumor such as melanoma, head and neck, liver or kidney cancer.

V and J are TRBV5-1 and TRBJ2-2; D call uncertain. Germline V CDR1 and CDR2: SGHRS, YFSETQ. This CDR3 has 16 residues. The germline V and J ends were trimmed by 2 bases and 1 base, with 12 bases remaining between them. CDR3 protein: CASSLVADRNTGELFF. CDR3 DNA: TGCGCCAGCAGCTTAGTTGCGGATCGGAACACCGGGGAGCTGTTTTTT.

The chain recombines TRBV27 with TRBJ2-1, with a tentative D call TRBD2 (6 bases). The CDR3 is 12 residues long. Germline CDR1 and CDR2: MNHEY and SMNVEV (reference sequence). V was trimmed by 3 bases and J by 9 bases, leaving 9 bases between them. CDR3 in DNA: TGTGCCAGCAGTTTCGGAGCGGGTGAGCAGTTCTTC. Translated: CASSFGAGEQFF.

V gene TRBV28 combines with J gene TRBJ2-7; TRBD2 agrees at 13 bases. The junction had 4 bases not matched to a gene; V was cut back by 6 bases and J by 2 bases. From germline, CDR1 is MDHEN and CDR2 SYDVKM. The CDR3 covers 15 residues. The CDR3 reads CASSTSGRAPYEQYF. CDR3 in DNA: TGTGCCAGCAGCACTAGCGGGAGGGCCCCCTACGAGCAGTACTTC.